The 5 T cell receptor beta chains below were found in one sample sequenced in a study of shared clonotypes between healthy human individuals. Using immunoSEQ multiplex PCR, the repertoire was profiled, and TCRdb retains in-frame clones only, with some absent. The sample holds 2 million to 3 million clones; more than 80% are singletons and the top ten take around 0.15%. The source material was naive CD4+ T cells sorted from blood. Subset defined: CD45RA+ positively selected. All receptors derive from a man between 18 and 29 years old in good health.

The CDR3 DNA follows: TGTGCCAGCAGTCTAGGCAAAGTGATGGGCAATGAGCAGTTCTTC. Translated: CASSLGKVMGNEQFF. The V gene is TRBV7-2, the J gene TRBJ2-1; unclear D gene. V lost 6 bases and J 6 bases, leaving 18 bases between the germline ends. From germline, CDR1 is SGHTA and CDR2 FQGNSA. The CDR3 has 15 residues.

The chain has TRBV7-2 and TRBJ2-1, with D unclear. This CDR3 is built from 15 residues. Germline V gives CDR1 SGHTA, CDR2 FQGNSA. The V end was cut by 2 bases, the J end by 2 bases, with 10 bases between. The CDR3 DNA is TGTGCCAGCAGCTTAAGTTTGGCAGCCTACAATGAGCAGTTCTTC. It encodes CASSLSLAAYNEQFF.

The chain uses TRBV10-3 and TRBJ2-5; D possibly corresponds to TRBD1 (5 bases). This CDR3 has 14 residues. V dropped 0 bases and J dropped 5 bases, with 10 bases sitting between them. Germline V gene data show CDR1 as ENHRY and CDR2 as SYGVKD. CDR3 region: CAISESPKGETQYF. CDR3 nucleotides: TGTGCCATCAGTGAGTCGCCTAAGGGGGAGACCCAGTACTTC.

The chain recombines TRBV5-1 with TRBJ1-2; 11 bases agree with TRBD1. The V gene end was trimmed by 4 bases and the J gene end by 3 bases; junction bases not matched to a gene: 14. The CDR3 extends over 18 amino acids. Germline V lookup: CDR1 SGHRS, CDR2 YFSETQ. CDR3 sequence reads: CASSPGGTGGVLDYGYTF. The CDR3 DNA is TGCGCCAGCAGCCCTGGAGGGACAGGGGGAGTTCTGGACTATGGCTACACCTTC.

This chain connects TRBV10-3 to TRBJ2-3, with D possibly called TRBD1 or TRBD2 (5 bases each). Trimming stripped 5 bases from V and 0 bases from J, with 12 bases between. The CDR3 loop spans 15 amino acids. Germline CDR1 is ENHRY and CDR2 is SYGVKD. CDR3: CAISFHGASTDTQYF. DNA of the CDR3: TGTGCCATCAGTTTCCACGGGGCTAGCACAGATACGCAGTATTTT.